One sample yielded the 14 T cell receptor beta chains listed below, sequenced in a study of blood T cell repertoires in COVID-19. Clones were read by immunoSEQ multiplex PCR, and TCRdb kept only the in-frame ones, dropping some. The sample shows approximately 270,000 clones, 85% to 90% of them seen only once. Input material: PBMCs or T cells enriched from blood (not recorded which). The origin of the receptors is a woman in her twenties or thirties with acute COVID-19.

This clone has just a few counts. The chain joins TRBV21-1 to TRBJ2-1; TRBD2, the D gene given by the table, was not confirmed from the DNA. TRBV21-1 is classified as a pseudogene. The CDR3 consists of 14 residues. The CDR3 nucleotides read TGTGCCAGCCAGGGACTAGCGGGAGAGAATGAGCAGTTCTTC. It translates to CASQGLAGENEQFF.

The chain has TRBV7-9 and TRBJ2-2; 9 bases align to TRBD2. After removal of 5 bases from V and 1 base from J, the junction contained 5 bases not matched to a gene. This CDR3 has 16 amino acids. Germline CDR1 reads SEHNR; CDR2 reads FQNEAQ (reference sequence). The CDR3 region has the DNA TGTGCCAGCAGCCCACCGACTAGCGGGAACACCGGGGAGCTGTTTTTT. The encoded protein is CASSPPTSGNTGELFF.

V gene TRBV6-1 combines with J gene TRBJ1-1; possibly TRBD1 for D (5 bases). Germline V gives CDR1 MNHNS, CDR2 SASEGT. The CDR3 covers 14 residues. V dropped 1 base and J dropped 5 bases, with 11 bases sitting between them. CDR3 loop: CASSEGERGTEAFF. As DNA, the CDR3 is TGTGCCAGCAGTGAAGGGGAGCGGGGGACTGAAGCTTTCTTT.

This clone was recorded only once. The J gene is TRBJ1-4, the V gene TRBV28; unclear D gene. CDR1 and CDR2 (germline): MDHEN, SYDVKM. Trimming took off 6 bases at V and 4 bases at J, with 12 bases between the two ends. The CDR3 extends over 14 amino acids. The CDR3 coding sequence is TGTGCCAGCAGCCCCAATGACATTAATGAAAAACTGTTTTTT. Protein sequence: CASSPNDINEKLFF.

The gene calls are TRBV19 and TRBJ2-7; D possibly corresponds to TRBD2 (6 bases). This CDR3 spans 15 amino acids. Germline V CDR1 and CDR2: LNHDA, SQIVND (reference sequence). V was clipped by 0 bases and J by 7 bases, with 16 bases between them. CDR3 in amino acids: CASSIDPVAAGEQYF. CDR3 bases: TGTGCCAGTAGTATAGATCCCGTAGCGGCAGGGGAGCAGTACTTC.

The rearrangement links TRBV29-1 to TRBJ2-2, with 7 positions matching TRBD2. Trimming took 3 bases from V and 6 from J; bases not matched to a gene: 7. Germline-derived CDR1 and CDR2 are SQVTM and ANQGSEA. CDR3 size: 14 residues. The CDR3, as DNA: TGCAGCGTTGACGGCGGGAGTATCGCCGGGGAGCTGTTTTTT. This sequence encodes CSVDGGSIAGELFF.

This rearrangement joins TRBV30 to TRBJ1-5, with D possibly TRBD1 on 6 matching bases. Trimming took off 0 bases at V and 5 bases at J, with 14 bases between the two ends. Germline V lookup: CDR1 GTSNPN, CDR2 SVGIG (reference sequence). This CDR3 contains 15 residues. CDR3: CAWSVRGGGDQPQHF. The CDR3 nucleotides are TGTGCCTGGAGTGTACGCGGGGGCGGCGATCAGCCCCAGCATTTT. Full variable domain (rest looked up from reference TRBV30 and TRBJ1-5): SQTIHQWPATLVQPVGSPLSLECTVEGTSNPNLYWYRQAAGRGLQLLFYSVGIGQISSEVPQNLSASRPQDRQFILSSKKLLLSDSGFYLCAWSVRGGGDQPQHFGDGTRLSIL.

The chain is built from TRBV28 and TRBJ1-4; 11 positions agree with TRBD1. V shed 6 bases and J 7 bases; nucleotides not matched to a gene: 4. This CDR3 comprises 14 residues. From germline, CDR1 is MDHEN and CDR2 SYDVKM. CDR3 loop: CASSPGQGVEKLFF. Here the CDR3 DNA reads TGTGCCAGCAGCCCGGGACAGGGGGTTGAAAAACTGTTTTTT.

The chain uses TRBV5-6 and TRBJ2-1; 9 positions agree with TRBD2. The germline gives CDR1 SGHDT, CDR2 YYEEEE. The CDR3 length is 15 residues. The V and J ends lost 1 base and 5 bases, in that order; junction bases with no gene match: 4. The CDR3 coding sequence is TGTGCCAGCAGCTTGTGGCGGGAGGGCCACAATGAGCAGTTCTTC. Translated: CASSLWREGHNEQFF.

The chain has TRBV28 and TRBJ1-3; D unresolved. Germline V gene data show CDR1 as MDHEN and CDR2 as SYDVKM. V was shortened by 4 bases and J by 7 bases, with 8 bases between the two germline ends. The CDR3 contains 12 residues. This CDR3 is CASSSLENTIYF. The CDR3 coding sequence is TGTGCCAGCAGTTCTCTGGAGAACACCATATATTTT. The entire variable domain, with the rest obtained from reference TRBV28 and TRBJ1-3, is as follows: DVKVTQSSRYLVKRTGEKVFLECVQDMDHENMFWYRQDPGLGLRLIYFSYDVKMKEKGDIPEGYSVSREKKERFSLILESASTNQTSMYLCASSSLENTIYFGEGSWLTVV.

The chain joins TRBV11-2 to TRBJ1-5; a weak D match, TRBD1 (5 bases). Between the trimmed V and J ends, which lost 5 bases and 1 base, there was a span of 12 bases. The germline V gene has CDR1 SGHAT and CDR2 FQNNGV. This CDR3 spans 15 amino acids. CDR3 in amino acids: CASSRGSGSNQPQHF. CDR3 DNA sequence: TGTGCCAGCAGCAGGGGCTCGGGCAGCAATCAGCCCCAGCATTTT. Complete variable domain (other parts from reference TRBV11-2 and TRBJ1-5): EAGVAQSPRYKIIEKRQSVAFWCNPISGHATLYWYQQILGQGPKLLIQFQNNGVVDDSQLPKDRFSAERLKGVDSTLKIQPAKLEDSAVYLCASSRGSGSNQPQHFGDGTRLSIL.

This sequence joins TRBV3-1 (or the pseudogene TRBV3-2) and TRBJ2-3; 15 nucleotides align to TRBD2. Trimming cost V 3 bases and J 10 bases; bases outside gene matches: 8. Germline V lookup: CDR1 LGHDT, CDR2 YNNKEL (reference sequence). This CDR3 contains 16 residues. The CDR3 is CASSHVGTSGRFAQYF. The CDR3 nucleotides are TGTGCCAGCAGCCATGTGGGGACTAGCGGGAGGTTTGCGCAGTATTTT.

This chain uses TRBV28 with TRBJ2-1; D call uncertain. V lost 6 bases and J lost 4, with 19 bases in between. The CDR3 spans 16 residues. Germline CDR1 reads MDHEN; CDR2 reads SYDVKM. DNA for the CDR3: TGTGCCAGCAGCTCCTCTTGGGCCCCAACTTACAATGAGCAGTTCTTC. Its translation: CASSSSWAPTYNEQFF.

In its sample, this clone was seen once. The chain has TRBV19 and TRBJ1-2; D not resolved. Trimming pared 6 bases from V and 0 bases from J, leaving 8 bases between. CDR1 is LNHDA, CDR2 SQIVND, per germline (reference sequence). CDR3 length: 13 residues. CDR3 in DNA: TGTGCCAGTAGACCAACAACTAACTATGGCTACACCTTC. It codes for CASRPTTNYGYTF.